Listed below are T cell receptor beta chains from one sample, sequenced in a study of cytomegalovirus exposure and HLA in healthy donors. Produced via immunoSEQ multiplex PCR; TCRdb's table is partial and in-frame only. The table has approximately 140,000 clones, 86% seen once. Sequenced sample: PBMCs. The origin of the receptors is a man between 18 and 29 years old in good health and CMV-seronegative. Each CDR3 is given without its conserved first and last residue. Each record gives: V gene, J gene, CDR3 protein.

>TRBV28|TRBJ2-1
ASRALAESYNEQF
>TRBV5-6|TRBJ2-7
ASSWVWPSGRAGSYEQY
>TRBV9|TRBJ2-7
ASSSSRGLSSYEQY
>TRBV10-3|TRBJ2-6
AISTGLGGANVLT
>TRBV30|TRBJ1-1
AWSAWTVNTEAF
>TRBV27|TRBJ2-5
ASSSGGESLETQY
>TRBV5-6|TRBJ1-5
ASSGGAGNQPQH
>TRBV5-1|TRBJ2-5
ASSASGSGETQY
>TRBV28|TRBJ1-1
ASSWTGTPTEAF
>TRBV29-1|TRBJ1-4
SVMDSGNEKLF
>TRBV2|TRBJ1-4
ASTFRTGNEKLF
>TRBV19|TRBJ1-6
ASSFWDRSSPLH
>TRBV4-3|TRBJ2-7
ASSQDGWRQGSYEQY
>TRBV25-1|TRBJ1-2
ASSSVLGDTRAYYGYT
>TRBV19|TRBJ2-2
ASTTRQADTGELF
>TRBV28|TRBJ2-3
ASSRASTDTQY
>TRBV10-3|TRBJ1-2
AISEEGGHGYT
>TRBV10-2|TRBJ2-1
ASSEKRESSYNEQF
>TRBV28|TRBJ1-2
ASSLVPTGSSYGYT
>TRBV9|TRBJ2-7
ASSAGTLSYEQY
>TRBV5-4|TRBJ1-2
ASSLGDRALYGYT
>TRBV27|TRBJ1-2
ATRGDGVTSGYGYT